One and the same sample provided the 3 T cell receptor beta chains below, sequenced in a study of vaccination effects on CD4 cells after COVID-19 (dated by TCRdb to between 2021 and 2023). These receptors are not linked to any known antigen. Library prep was done by the immunoSEQ multiplex PCR assay. The source is immuneACCESS, and TCRdb retained only in-frame sequences with V and J called. Part of the clones is not carried over; for the studies checked, unresolved V genes explain less than half of this, and the remainder is unexplained. Present in this sample are over 45,000 clones, more than 65% of which were seen just once. 4.5% to 6% of the sample is held by the ten biggest clonotypes. After around 10 days of culture, CD4+ T cells were isolated with the EasySep CD4+ T cell isolation kit. Sequencing used CD4+ T cells from PBMCs cultured without peptide, obtained before COVID-19 vaccination. The source of these receptors is a human donor who received a COVID-19 vaccine.

The chain recombines TRBV7-8 with TRBJ1-6, with D tentatively TRBD1 (6 bases). This CDR3 comprises 15 residues. Germline V CDR1 and CDR2: SGHVS, FQNEAQ. V was shortened by 4 bases and J by 7 bases, with 14 bases between the two germline ends. The CDR3 loop reads CASSSQGTWNSPLHF. CDR3 sequence (DNA): TGTGCCAGCAGCTCCCAGGGGACTTGGAATTCACCCCTCCACTTT.

The CDR3 is CASSFRPAGAGDDTQYF. The DNA for the CDR3 is TGCGCCAGCAGCTTCCGGCCAGCGGGAGCGGGGGACGATACGCAGTATTTT. The gene calls are TRBV5-1 and TRBJ2-3, with TRBD2 identical over 8 bases. V was clipped by 2 bases and J by 6 bases; unmatched bases: 14. The germline V gene encodes CDR1 SGHRS and CDR2 YFSETQ. CDR3 length equals 17 residues.

Written as DNA, the CDR3 is TGTGCCAGCAGCCAAGATCGCCAGGGGGCGCGCACTAATGAAAAACTGTTTTTT. Encoded protein: CASSQDRQGARTNEKLFF. V is TRBV3-1 (or the pseudogene TRBV3-2) and J is TRBJ1-4; TRBD1 aligns across 8 bases. There are 18 residues in the CDR3. Germline assignment: CDR1 LGHDT and CDR2 YNNKEL (reference sequence). With V trimmed by 0 bases and J by 2 bases, 8 bases remained unmatched.